Sequencing of this T cell receptor (beta chain) was carried out in a study of response to subunit inactivated influenza vaccine. The study's findings and limits: Authors suggested each seasonal influenza vaccination recruits few new T cells.

With respect to this clonotype: Its specificity is not known.

TCRdb re-derived calls from the RT-PCR reads in MiXCR, one entry per CDR3 protein. Here the sample spans roughly 500,000 distinct CDR3 sequences, roughly 27% being singletons. Per the germline V gene, CDR1 is SGHRS and CDR2 is YFSETQ. This CDR3 contains 15 residues. V gave up 0 bases and J gave up 4 bases, with 11 bases separating them. The TCR was taken from a man aged 50 or older who received an inactivated influenza vaccine. Sequencing was performed on CD4+ T cells sorted from PBMCs, taken 5 to 6 days after vaccination. The rearrangement joins TRBV5-1 to TRBJ1-5, with D possibly matching TRBD1 (5 bases). CDR3 sequence (DNA): TGCGCCAGCAGCTTGGCCGGCAGGGAGAATCAGCCCCAGCATTTT. Translation: CASSLAGRENQPQHF.